Below are 4 T cell receptor beta chains sequenced from a single sample in a study of long-term antiretroviral therapy in people with HIV. Investigators performed immunoSEQ version v3.0 at survey level. Generated by immunoSEQ multiplex PCR, the TCRdb table keeps only in-frame clones and is missing some. This sample has around 26,000 clones, with roughly 80% found just once. The material was unsorted PBMCs, obtained 1.1 years before starting antiretroviral therapy. The source is a woman in her forties with HIV.

This chain connects TRBV7-6 to TRBJ1-3, with a possible D match to TRBD1 (5 bases). The V and J ends lost 5 bases and 4 bases respectively, with 18 bases between them. The CDR3 runs 16 residues. In germline, CDR1 is SGHVS, CDR2 FNYEAQ. In DNA form, the CDR3 reads TGTGCCAGCAGCCCAAACCGCGGGGGAGAAGGAAACACCATATATTTT. Residues: CASSPNRGGEGNTIYF.

By frequency in the sample, this clone is medium-sized. The chain employs TRBV4-2 and TRBJ1-5; TRBD1 might be the D (5 bases). CDR1 LGHNA and CDR2 YNFKEQ come from the germline V gene. The CDR3 is 15 amino acids. V lost 0 bases to trimming and J lost 6 bases, with 12 bases between them. The CDR3 spells CASSQDPRGGQPQHF. The CDR3 coding sequence is TGTGCCAGCAGCCAAGATCCCCGGGGGGGTCAGCCCCAGCATTTT.

The rearrangement links TRBV9 to TRBJ1-2, with TRBD1 matching 9 bases. The CDR3 consists of 15 residues. V shed 3 bases, J shed 8 bases, and the junction held 11 bases outside the gene matches. Per the germline V gene, CDR1 is SGDLS and CDR2 is YYNGEE. CDR3 sequence: CASSADAWTGEGYTF. In DNA form, the CDR3 reads TGTGCCAGCAGCGCCGACGCCTGGACAGGGGAGGGCTACACCTTC.

This clone was observed once. The chain links TRBV9 to TRBJ2-3; D is possibly TRBD1 (5 bases). The ends were cut back, 2 bases at V and 0 bases at J, with 10 bases in the middle. The CDR3 covers 15 residues. CDR1 and CDR2 (germline): SGDLS, YYNGEE. The CDR3 loop reads CASSVGASSTDTQYF. The CDR3 DNA follows: TGTGCCAGCAGCGTTGGGGCCTCTAGCACAGATACGCAGTATTTT.